The 28 T cell receptor beta chains reported below all come from one sample, sequenced in a study of early T cells in non-severe SARS-CoV-2 infection. TCRdb re-derived calls from the 5' RACE reads in MiXCR, one entry per CDR3 protein. Of 32,000 or so distinct CDR3 sequences in the sample, about 6.1% were seen once. The sequencing sample was made of whole blood. Receptor source: an adult who was a healthcare worker with PCR-confirmed SARS-CoV-2 infection or an uninfected control (not recorded which).

This clonotype has ten or more counts. This chain links TRBV5-4 with TRBJ2-7; D perhaps matches TRBD2 (5 bases). In germline, CDR1 is SGHNT, CDR2 YYREEE (reference sequence). CDR3 length: 15 residues. With 4 bases removed from V and 0 bases from J, the gap between germline ends came to 14 bases. CDR3 sequence (DNA): TGTGCCAGCAGCCGTCTCTACGAGGGCTCCTACGAGCAGTACTTC. It yields the protein CASSRLYEGSYEQYF. The full variable domain, completed using reference TRBV5-4 and TRBJ2-7, is ETGVTQSPTHLIKTRGQQVTLRCSSQSGHNTVSWYQQALGQGPQFIFQYYREEENGRGNFPPRFSGLQFPNYSSELNVNALELDDSALYLCASSRLYEGSYEQYFGPGTRLTVT.

Many counts were recorded for this clonotype. The chain has TRBV29-1 and TRBJ2-5, with unresolved D. There are 13 residues in the CDR3. Germline V CDR1 and CDR2: SQVTM, ANQGSEA. The ends were cut back, 0 bases at V and 0 bases at J, with 5 bases in the middle. The CDR3 here is CSVEDRYQETQYF. The CDR3 DNA reads as TGCAGCGTTGAAGACAGGTACCAAGAGACCCAGTACTTC.

The sample holds many counts of this clonotype. The chain employs TRBV28 and TRBJ2-7; D may be TRBD1 (5 bases). The ends were cut back, 3 bases at V and 3 bases at J, with 6 bases in the middle. CDR3 length equals 12 residues. The V gene's germline CDR1 is MDHEN and CDR2 SYDVKM. CDR3 sequence reads: CASSFDSYEQYF. CDR3 sequence (DNA): TGTGCCAGCAGTTTTGACAGCTACGAGCAGTACTTC.

By sample fraction, this clonotype is medium-sized. The rearrangement uses TRBV7-2 and TRBJ2-1; tentative D call: TRBD2 (7 bases). V was cut by 6 bases and J by 10 bases, with 25 bases left in between. Germline V gene sequence: CDR1 SGHTA, CDR2 FQGNSA. The CDR3 is made up of 16 amino acids. The CDR3 sequence is CASSPPGGTRLREQFF. The CDR3 nucleotides read TGTGCCAGCAGTCCTCCGGGGGGCACCCGCCTGAGGGAGCAGTTCTTC.

This clonotype was counted ten times or more. This chain connects TRBV6-5 to TRBJ2-7; 7 bases align to TRBD1. V trimming: 6 bases; J trimming: 12 bases; junction bases outside the gene matches: 11. CDR1 is MNHEY, CDR2 SVGAGI, per germline. This CDR3 has 12 residues. CDR3 DNA sequence: TGTGCCAGCAGCCGGGGACAGCTCTCTCTGTACTTC. Translation: CASSRGQLSLYF.

There are many counts of this clonotype. The V and J genes are TRBV18 and TRBJ2-5; tentative D call: TRBD1 (6 bases). Trimming left V 4 bases short and J 5 bases short, with 14 bases between. This CDR3 contains 14 residues. Germline V gene sequence: CDR1 KGHSH, CDR2 LQKENI. As DNA, the CDR3 is TGTGCCAGCTCACTCACCAGGGGTACGGAGACCCAGTACTTC. This sequence encodes CASSLTRGTETQYF.

This clonotype was recorded at least ten times. The chain joins TRBV20-1 to TRBJ1-1; 7 bases agree with TRBD1. From germline, CDR1 is DFQATT and CDR2 SNEGSKA (reference sequence). J gave up 4 bases and V 3 bases, and 11 bases lay outside the gene matches. The CDR3 runs 15 residues. The chain's CDR3 is CSARNPRGTGTEAFF. The CDR3 DNA reads TGCAGTGCTAGGAACCCCAGGGGGACGGGCACTGAAGCTTTCTTT.

This clonotype was recorded many times. The genes are TRBV29-1 and TRBJ2-1; 10 bases match TRBD1. CDR3 length: 14 residues. Germline V gene sequence: CDR1 SQVTM, CDR2 ANQGSEA. Trimming cost V 7 bases and J 5 bases; bases outside gene matches: 8. The CDR3 DNA follows: TGCAGCGCTGGAGGGGACAGGGGAGACAATGAGCAGTTCTTC. Translating gives CSAGGDRGDNEQFF.

This clonotype has at least ten counts. The J gene is TRBJ1-6, the V gene TRBV30; D not resolved. The germline V gene has CDR1 GTSNPN and CDR2 SVGIG (reference sequence). CDR3 size: 14 residues. V was trimmed by 8 bases and J by 1 base, leaving 12 bases between them. CDR3 sequence: CAGNVGSYNSPLHF. The CDR3 bases are TGTGCCGGAAATGTTGGGTCCTATAATTCACCCCTCCACTTT.

The table lists this clonotype with many counts. The V gene is TRBV20-1, the J gene TRBJ2-1; D remains ambiguous. The CDR3 extends over 12 amino acids. V was shortened by 8 bases and J by 0 bases, with 8 bases between the two germline ends. The germline gives CDR1 DFQATT, CDR2 SNEGSKA (reference sequence). This CDR3 reads CSTGPSYNEQFF. The CDR3 region has the DNA TGCAGTACCGGCCCCTCCTACAATGAGCAGTTCTTC.

The chain links TRBV29-1 to TRBJ2-1, with unresolved D. The CDR3 covers 13 residues. V lost 5 bases and J lost 3, with 11 bases in between. Germline V gene lookup returns CDR1 SQVTM and CDR2 ANQGSEA. The CDR3 DNA reads as TGCAGCGTTAACCCGAGCCTCTACAATGAGCAGTTCTTC. Protein product: CSVNPSLYNEQFF.

This clonotype was recorded many times. The CDR3 is CASSLSSQREKLFF. CDR3 in DNA: TGTGCCAGCAGTTTGAGTTCGCAGAGGGAAAAACTGTTTTTT. J is TRBJ1-4 and V is TRBV6-6; unclear D gene. CDR1 MNHNY and CDR2 SVGAGI come from the germline V gene (reference sequence). The CDR3 length is 14 residues. V lost 4 bases, J lost 8 bases, and 14 bases lay in between.

This clonotype is labeled as medium-sized. The J gene is TRBJ2-1, the V gene TRBV7-2, with D unresolved. The germline V gene encodes CDR1 SGHTA and CDR2 FQGNSA. CDR3 size: 15 residues. Trimming pared 1 base from V and 0 bases from J, leaving 7 bases between. CDR3 DNA: TGTGCCAGCAGCTTAGGATATAGCTCCTACAATGAGCAGTTCTTC. This codes for CASSLGYSSYNEQFF.

This clonotype was seen many times. CDR3 nucleotides: TGCGCCAGCAGAATCTGGACAGGGGTCGGCGACGAGCAGTACTTC. Its translation is CASRIWTGVGDEQYF. This sequence joins TRBV5-1 and TRBJ2-7; 9 bases agree with TRBD1. The trim removed 5 bases at V and 5 bases at J, leaving 11 bases unmatched. Germline assignment: CDR1 SGHRS and CDR2 YFSETQ. This CDR3 contains 15 residues.

There are many counts of this clonotype. The chain joins TRBV29-1 to TRBJ2-7; D might be TRBD2 (6 bases). There are 11 residues in the CDR3. Germline assignment: CDR1 SQVTM and CDR2 ANQGSEA. Trimming removed 5 bases from V and 6 bases from J, with 11 bases in between. CDR3 protein: CSVRTGVEQYF. The CDR3 DNA follows: TGCAGCGTTCGGACGGGAGTCGAGCAGTACTTC.

The sample holds many counts of this clonotype. V is TRBV18 and J is TRBJ2-2; D is ambiguous. Germline V CDR1 and CDR2: KGHSH, LQKENI. Trimming took off 6 bases at V and 3 bases at J, with 17 bases between the two ends. The CDR3 has 16 residues. The CDR3 DNA sequence: TGTGCCAGCTCCCCCCTCCGCGGAAAAGACACCGGGGAGCTGTTTTTT. Amino acid sequence: CASSPLRGKDTGELFF.

In its sample, this clonotype was seen many times. The chain recombines TRBV28 with TRBJ2-3; the D gene is possibly TRBD2 (5 bases). The V and J ends lost 2 bases and 5 bases respectively, with 14 bases between them. This CDR3 is built from 15 residues. Germline V gives CDR1 MDHEN, CDR2 SYDVKM. In DNA form, the CDR3 reads TGTGCCAGCAGTTTACGGACTGCTCCCCGAGATACGCAGTATTTT. It specifies CASSLRTAPRDTQYF.

The chain carries TRBV28 and TRBJ2-7; possibly TRBD1 for D (5 bases). The CDR3 consists of 15 residues. The germline V and J ends were trimmed by 2 bases and 0 bases, with 11 bases remaining between them. Germline V gives CDR1 MDHEN, CDR2 SYDVKM. The CDR3 DNA follows: TGTGCCAGCAGTTTAAGACAGTTCAGCTCCTACGAGCAGTACTTC. Translating it yields CASSLRQFSSYEQYF. The variable domain in full, completed from reference TRBV28 and TRBJ2-7, reads DVKVTQSSRYLVKRTGEKVFLECVQDMDHENMFWYRQDPGLGLRLIYFSYDVKMKEKGDIPEGYSVSREKKERFSLILESASTNQTSMYLCASSLRQFSSYEQYFGPGTRLTVT.

This clonotype was observed at least ten times. The chain is built from TRBV28 and TRBJ2-5; 7 bases fit TRBD2. The CDR3 is 16 residues long. The germline V gene encodes CDR1 MDHEN and CDR2 SYDVKM. J lost 5 bases, V lost 2 bases, and 11 bases had no gene match. CDR3 nucleotide sequence: TGTGCCAGCAGTTTACCCTCGGTGGGGGGGGAGGAGACCCAGTACTTC. Its translation is CASSLPSVGGEETQYF.

This clonotype has only a few counts. The gene calls are TRBV4-2 and TRBJ1-1, with unresolved D. Germline V gene sequence: CDR1 LGHNA, CDR2 YNFKEQ. The CDR3 totals 15 residues. Trimming removed 1 base from V and 1 base from J, with 10 bases in between. CDR3 sequence reads: CASSQVMVGNTEAFF. Here the CDR3 DNA reads TGTGCCAGCAGCCAAGTTATGGTTGGGAACACTGAAGCTTTCTTT.

In its sample, this clonotype was seen a few times. V gene TRBV10-3 combines with J gene TRBJ2-3; a possible D gene is TRBD2 (8 bases). From germline, CDR1 is ENHRY and CDR2 SYGVKD. Between the trimmed V and J ends, which lost 3 bases and 7 bases, there was a span of 20 bases. CDR3 size: 16 residues. CDR3 nucleotide sequence: TGTGCCATCAGTGATCCGGGAGGGTCAGGGGGGTATACGCAGTATTTT. Translated: CAISDPGGSGGYTQYF.

In this sample, this clonotype turned up many times. V usage is TRBV18 and J usage is TRBJ1-4; no reliable D call. This CDR3 region has 16 residues. CDR1 and CDR2 from the germline V gene are KGHSH and LQKENI. The V end was cut by 3 bases, the J end by 7 bases, with 18 bases between. CDR3 loop: CASSPRRLGGSEKLFF. CDR3 coding DNA: TGTGCCAGCTCACCCCGCCGCCTGGGAGGAAGTGAAAAACTGTTTTTT.

Only a few counts were recorded for this clonotype. This chain connects TRBV2 to TRBJ2-7; D perhaps matches TRBD1 (7 bases). The CDR3 length is 16 residues. V was cut by 2 bases and J by 5 bases, with 19 bases left in between. The germline gives CDR1 SNHLY, CDR2 FYNNEI. The CDR3, as DNA: TGTGCCAGCAGTGAAATAGCGGCAGGGGGTTATGACGAGCAGTACTTC. Protein product: CASSEIAAGGYDEQYF. Full variable domain (rest looked up from reference TRBV2 and TRBJ2-7): EPEVTQTPSHQVTQMGQEVILRCVPISNHLYFYWYRQILGQKVEFLVSFYNNEISEKSEIFDDQFSVERPDGSNFTLKIRSTKLEDSAMYFCASSEIAAGGYDEQYFGPGTRLTVT.

The chain recombines TRBV5-4 with TRBJ2-1; 9 bases line up with TRBD1. Germline values: CDR1 SGHNT, CDR2 YYREEE (reference sequence). Unmatched junction bases numbered 5, after V lost 2 bases and J lost 5 bases. This CDR3 has 15 amino acids. The CDR3 here is CASSLPGQGHNEQFF. The DNA of the CDR3 is TGTGCCAGCAGCTTACCGGGACAGGGCCACAATGAGCAGTTCTTC. The entire variable domain, with the rest obtained from reference TRBV5-4 and TRBJ2-1, is as follows: ETGVTQSPTHLIKTRGQQVTLRCSSQSGHNTVSWYQQALGQGPQFIFQYYREEENGRGNFPPRFSGLQFPNYSSELNVNALELDDSALYLCASSLPGQGHNEQFFGPGTRLTVL.

This clonotype appeared a few times. The genes are TRBV12-3 or TRBV12-4 and TRBJ2-6; perhaps TRBD1 as D (6 bases). V was clipped by 5 bases and J by 2 bases, with 16 bases between them. CDR3 length equals 17 residues. As DNA, the CDR3 is TGTGCCAGCAGTACTAGTCGGACAGCAGCTGGGGCCAACGTCCTGACTTTC. This gives the protein CASSTSRTAAGANVLTF.

This clonotype has at least ten counts. J is TRBJ2-1 and V is TRBV10-3; 11 positions agree with TRBD2. Trimming took 0 bases from V and 8 from J; bases not matched to a gene: 9. The CDR3 covers 17 residues. The V gene's germline CDR1 is ENHRY and CDR2 SYGVKD. CDR3 protein: CAISESVAGGPKDEQFF. The CDR3 nucleotides read TGTGCCATCAGTGAGTCGGTAGCGGGGGGGCCCAAGGATGAGCAGTTCTTC.

This clonotype was picked up many times. V gene TRBV5-6 combines with J gene TRBJ1-2; maybe TRBD1 (5 bases). V lost 4 bases and J lost 3, with 13 bases in between. The CDR3 sequence is 14 residues long. The germline gives CDR1 SGHDT, CDR2 YYEEEE. CDR3 amino acids: CASSRGGGDYGYTF. In DNA, the CDR3 is TGTGCCAGCAGCCGTGGGGGAGGTGACTATGGCTACACCTTC.

Ten or more counts support this clonotype. The chain is built from TRBV5-6 and TRBJ2-7; 8 bases are a match to TRBD2. Germline CDR1 SGHDT, CDR2 YYEEEE. Trimming removed 4 bases from V and 7 bases from J; junction bases left unmatched: 10. The CDR3 is 14 amino acids. CDR3 sequence (DNA): TGTGCCAGCAGCCCGGGACTAGTCCTGAGGGAGCAGTACTTC. This translates into CASSPGLVLREQYF.